The 28 T cell receptor beta chains below all came from one sample that was sequenced in a study of T cell repertoires in cytomegalovirus infection. TCRdb used MiXCR to reprocess the reads, holding one entry per CDR3 protein. The sample has about 180,000 distinct CDR3 sequences, around an eighth seen once; the top ten hold approximately 30%. Material: PBMCs. The receptors here all came from a human donor in good health (CMV status not recorded). Some clones in this sample may be carry-over from other donors' samples.

This clonotype has ten or more counts. The V and J genes are TRBV7-8 and TRBJ1-1, with D unresolved. V was cut by 0 bases and J by 1 base, with 12 bases left in between. From germline, CDR1 is SGHVS and CDR2 FQNEAQ. The CDR3 spans 16 residues. CDR3 sequence reads: CASSLAAGRRNTEAFF. As DNA, the CDR3 is TGTGCCAGCAGCTTAGCCGCAGGACGGAGGAACACTGAAGCTTTCTTT.

The V and J genes are TRBV5-1 and TRBJ2-1; D remains unclear. The ends were cut back, 0 bases at V and 7 bases at J, with 11 bases in the middle. Germline assignment: CDR1 SGHRS and CDR2 YFSETQ. This CDR3 has 14 amino acids. The chain's CDR3 is CASSLGEWGNEQFF. In DNA, the CDR3 is TGCGCCAGCAGCTTGGGGGAATGGGGAAATGAGCAGTTCTTC.

This clonotype was recorded many times. The chain combines TRBV27 with TRBJ1-2; D gene uncertain. CDR1 is MNHEY, CDR2 SMNVEV, per germline (reference sequence). V was trimmed by 2 bases and J by 0 bases, leaving 13 bases between them. CDR3 length equals 16 residues. CDR3 sequence: CASSLRQVGANYGYTF. The CDR3, as DNA: TGTGCCAGCAGTTTACGGCAAGTCGGAGCTAACTATGGCTACACCTTC.

This clonotype was found many times. The chain joins TRBV7-2 to TRBJ2-5; 9 nucleotides agree with TRBD1. Per the germline V gene, CDR1 is SGHTA and CDR2 is FQGNSA. The CDR3 is 16 amino acids. Trimming took 3 bases from V and 3 from J; bases not matched to a gene: 8. The CDR3 spells CASSLGQGSSKETQYF. CDR3 in DNA: TGTGCCAGCAGCTTGGGACAGGGCAGTTCTAAAGAGACCCAGTACTTC.

Ten or more counts support this clonotype. This CDR3 reads CASSIGRAGTDTQYF. The CDR3 DNA sequence: TGTGCCAGCAGCATCGGGCGGGCCGGCACAGATACGCAGTATTTT. The chain employs TRBV7-4 and TRBJ2-3, with D perhaps TRBD2 (5 bases). Trimming cost V 5 bases and J 1 base, with 13 bases left between them. CDR1 SGHVT and CDR2 SQSDAQ come from the germline V gene. The length of the CDR3 is 15 residues.

This clonotype was observed at least ten times. The rearrangement uses TRBV28 and TRBJ1-3, with D uncertain. CDR3 length: 13 amino acids. The germline CDR1 and CDR2 sequences are MDHEN and SYDVKM. V lost 7 bases and J lost 0, with 7 bases in between. The CDR3 is CASKEGSGNTIYF. As DNA, the CDR3 is TGTGCCAGCAAAGAAGGCTCTGGAAACACCATATATTTT.

This clonotype has a handful of counts. The rearrangement uses TRBV7-9 and TRBJ2-1; the match to TRBD2 covers 12 bases. Germline V lookup: CDR1 SEHNR, CDR2 FQNEAQ (reference sequence). The CDR3 has 16 amino acids. V shed 0 bases and J 10 bases; nucleotides not matched to a gene: 7. The CDR3 spells CASSLAELAGGDEQFF. The CDR3 DNA reads as TGTGCCAGCAGCTTAGCCGAGCTAGCGGGAGGGGACGAGCAGTTCTTC.

This clonotype came up a few times. The chain couples TRBV3-1 to TRBJ1-5; D not certain. Trimming removed 5 bases at V and 5 bases at J, with 7 bases between. Germline V gene sequence: CDR1 LGHDT, CDR2 YNNKEL (reference sequence). The CDR3 totals 12 residues. The CDR3 sequence: CASSFGHQPQHF. CDR3 DNA sequence: TGTGCCAGCAGCTTTGGCCATCAGCCCCAGCATTTT. The variable domain in full, with the rest retrieved from reference TRBV3-1 and TRBJ1-5, is DTAVSQTPKYLVTQMGNDKSIKCEQNLGHDTMYWYKQDSKKFLKIMFSYNNKELIINETVPNRFSPKSPDKAHLNLHINSLELGDSAVYFCASSFGHQPQHFGDGTRLSIL.

This clonotype was recorded a few times. This chain links TRBV6-1 with TRBJ1-6; perhaps TRBD1 as D (6 bases). Trimming removed 8 bases from V and 2 bases from J, with 16 bases in between. This CDR3 contains 16 residues. Germline CDR1 MNHNS, CDR2 SASEGT. The CDR3 DNA follows: TGTGCCAGCCATGAATCGAGGACAGCCTATAATTCACCCCTCCACTTT. Encoded protein: CASHESRTAYNSPLHF.

This clonotype appeared a few times. The chain has TRBV5-1 and TRBJ1-4; 9 nucleotides agree with TRBD1. The germline CDR1 and CDR2 sequences are SGHRS and YFSETQ. With V trimmed by 2 bases and J by 0 bases, 20 bases remained unmatched. The CDR3 totals 22 residues. The CDR3 coding sequence is TGCGCCAGCAGCTTAAATCCGCCCGGGACAGGGCGATCCATTGCAACTAATGAAAAACTGTTTTTT. Its protein product is CASSLNPPGTGRSIATNEKLFF.

The chain recombines TRBV28 with TRBJ2-2; TRBD1 might be the D (6 bases). CDR3 length equals 13 residues. Per the germline V gene, CDR1 is MDHEN and CDR2 is SYDVKM. V was trimmed by 6 bases and J by 6 bases, leaving 11 bases between them. CDR3 amino acids: CASSVQGSGELFF. Here the CDR3 DNA reads TGTGCCAGCAGCGTACAGGGATCCGGGGAGCTGTTTTTT.

Concerning this clonotype itself: At one of its ends the junction is not consistent with the germline gene, which may arise from a read error. The rearrangement links TRBV9 to TRBJ2-2, with a tentative D call TRBD1 (6 bases). This CDR3 comprises 14 residues. Germline V gene data show CDR1 as SGDLS and CDR2 as YYNGEE. CDR3 bases: TGTGCCAGCAGCACCCTTCAGGGGACCGTGGAGCTGTTTTTT. Protein sequence: CASSTLQGTVELFF.

This rearrangement joins TRBV20-1 to TRBJ1-5; TRBD1 aligns across 8 bases. The V segment lost 5 bases and the J segment 0 bases; nucleotides outside the gene matches: 3. This CDR3 has 14 residues. Germline lookup yields CDR1 DFQATT and CDR2 SNEGSKA (reference sequence). CDR3 bases: TGCAGTGCTCCGGACAGGGATAGCAATCAGCCCCAGCATTTT. This codes for CSAPDRDSNQPQHF.

This clonotype was picked up a small number of times. The rearrangement joins TRBV12-5 to TRBJ1-1; tentatively, D is TRBD1 (6 bases). Germline V gene sequence: CDR1 LGHNT, CDR2 FRNRAP. The CDR3 runs to 12 residues. The V and J ends lost 6 bases and 4 bases respectively, with 9 bases between them. The CDR3 loop is CASGQGGTEAFF. The CDR3 DNA reads as TGTGCTAGTGGACAGGGTGGCACTGAAGCTTTCTTT.

This clonotype came up many times. The chain couples TRBV29-1 to TRBJ2-4, with no clear D. The germline V gene encodes CDR1 SQVTM and CDR2 ANQGSEA. Trimming stripped 6 bases from V and 6 bases from J, with 15 bases between. The CDR3 runs to 13 residues. CDR3 coding DNA: TGCAGCGTCCGAGCCCCAAAAACAAACATTCAGTACTTC. It encodes CSVRAPKTNIQYF.

This clonotype occurred a few times. The genes are TRBV7-9 and TRBJ2-4; D gene uncertain. V was clipped by 0 bases and J by 6 bases, with 12 bases between them. The CDR3 is 15 amino acids. Germline CDR1 SEHNR, CDR2 FQNEAQ (reference sequence). The chain's CDR3 is CASSLAGPRRNIQYF. The CDR3 DNA reads as TGTGCCAGCAGCTTAGCAGGACCAAGACGAAACATTCAGTACTTC.

This clonotype was observed a few times. The chain employs TRBV20-1 and TRBJ2-3; 9 bases are shared with TRBD1. Germline lookup yields CDR1 DFQATT and CDR2 SNEGSKA (reference sequence). The J segment lost 4 bases and the V segment lost 4 bases, leaving 9 bases of the junction unmatched. The CDR3 is 15 amino acids. Written as DNA, the CDR3 is TGCAGTGCTATTCTCCCGGGACAGGGACCAGATACGCAGTATTTT. Its protein product is CSAILPGQGPDTQYF.

The V gene is TRBV7-2, the J gene TRBJ1-5; unclear D gene. Per the germline V gene, CDR1 is SGHTA and CDR2 is FQGNSA. V gave up 6 bases and J gave up 2 bases, with 11 bases separating them. This CDR3 has 14 residues. CDR3 loop: CASRERGGNQPQHF. CDR3 nucleotides: TGTGCCAGCAGGGAAAGAGGTGGCAATCAGCCCCAGCATTTT.

The chain employs TRBV18 and TRBJ2-5, with 7 positions matching TRBD1. The CDR3 loop spans 16 amino acids. Losses at the gene ends were 1 base for V and 1 base for J; bases not matched to a gene: 6. The germline V gene encodes CDR1 KGHSH and CDR2 LQKENI. CDR3 region: CASSPLSGGTQETQYF. CDR3 DNA: TGTGCCAGCTCACCACTGTCAGGGGGAACCCAAGAGACCCAGTACTTC.

This clonotype was seen more than once but under ten times. This chain links TRBV19 with TRBJ2-2; D assignment may be TRBD1 or TRBD2 (5 bases each). The CDR3 has 18 residues. CDR1 is LNHDA and CDR2 is SQIVND in the germline V gene (reference sequence). Trimming took 6 bases from V and 0 from J, leaving 20 bases between them. Written as DNA, the CDR3 is TGTGCCAGTAGCTCGCCTCAAGGGGAGTACACGAACACCGGGGAGCTGTTTTTT. Protein product: CASSSPQGEYTNTGELFF.

This clonotype was observed at least ten times. The chain joins TRBV6-1 to TRBJ2-7; D tentatively fits TRBD1 or TRBD2 (5 bases each). Germline V CDR1 and CDR2: MNHNS, SASEGT. The CDR3 runs to 14 residues. Deletions cut 7 bases from V and 6 bases from J, with 19 bases between. CDR3 region: CASTPGRAPGEQYF. DNA of the CDR3: TGTGCCAGCACCCCAGGGAGAGCTCCAGGCGAGCAGTACTTC.

This clonotype was recorded at least ten times. The genes are TRBV6-1 and TRBJ2-5; a possible D gene is TRBD1 (6 bases). The germline CDR1 and CDR2 sequences are MNHNS and SASEGT. The CDR3 length is 11 residues. V shed 3 bases and J shed 11 bases, with 10 bases lying between them. The CDR3: CASSDWTAQYF. CDR3 DNA sequence: TGTGCCAGCAGTGATTGGACAGCACAGTACTTC.

This clonotype was seen a few times. The CDR3 coding sequence is TGCAGTGCTAGCCGGGCCAACTATGGCTACACCTTC. This codes for CSASRANYGYTF. This chain connects TRBV20-1 to TRBJ1-2; D call uncertain. Germline values: CDR1 DFQATT, CDR2 SNEGSKA (reference sequence). The CDR3 loop spans 12 amino acids. The germline V and J ends were trimmed by 3 bases and 2 bases, with 7 bases remaining between them.

In this sample, this clonotype turned up a few times. The chain combines TRBV20-1 with TRBJ1-4; D is uncertain. Germline-derived CDR1 and CDR2 are DFQATT and SNEGSKA (reference sequence). Trimming removed 5 bases from V and 0 bases from J, with 10 bases in between. The CDR3 contains 14 residues. The CDR3 region is CSALQPATNEKLFF. The CDR3 DNA follows: TGCAGTGCTCTTCAGCCAGCAACTAATGAAAAACTGTTTTTT.

This clonotype was counted at least ten times. CDR3 region: CASSLEFIEWGNTIYF. The CDR3 region has the DNA TGTGCCAGCAGCTTAGAGTTTATTGAATGGGGAAACACCATATATTTT. The chain carries TRBV7-2 and TRBJ1-3; D is unclear. This CDR3 spans 16 amino acids. In germline, CDR1 is SGHTA, CDR2 FQGNSA. Trimming pared 1 base from V and 4 bases from J, leaving 14 bases between.

This clonotype has only a few counts. The chain couples TRBV2 to TRBJ2-1; TRBD1 matches 8 bases. Germline V gene sequence: CDR1 SNHLY, CDR2 FYNNEI. Losses at the gene ends were 2 bases for V and 8 bases for J; bases not matched to a gene: 11. The CDR3 is 16 residues long. The CDR3 sequence is CASSESDRGPPDEQFF. CDR3 DNA sequence: TGTGCCAGCAGTGAAAGTGACAGGGGCCCTCCAGATGAGCAGTTCTTC.

This clonotype was picked up many times. The V and J genes are TRBV7-9 and TRBJ2-7, with D maybe TRBD1 (5 bases). The CDR3 is 16 residues long. The ends were cut back, 2 bases at V and 0 bases at J, with 14 bases in the middle. The germline CDR1 and CDR2 sequences are SEHNR and FQNEAQ (reference sequence). The CDR3 DNA sequence: TGTGCCAGCAGCTTATTGCGTCCAGGGCCCTCCTACGAGCAGTACTTC. As protein: CASSLLRPGPSYEQYF.

This clonotype was observed many times. The V and J genes are TRBV28 and TRBJ1-2, with D possibly matching TRBD1 (5 bases). The CDR3 contains 16 residues. CDR1 is MDHEN, CDR2 SYDVKM, per germline. The V gene lost 6 bases and the J gene lost 4 bases, with 21 bases spanning the gap. The chain's CDR3 is CASSPRLGALGYGYTF. The CDR3 nucleotides are TGTGCCAGCAGCCCCCGGTTAGGGGCTTTGGGCTATGGCTACACCTTC.